This T cell receptor beta chain was profiled in a study of beta chain features in type 1 diabetes. Reverse transcription of all isolated RNA meant that expressed TCRB transcripts were sequenced. Method: immunoSEQ multiplex PCR; TCRdb's copy keeps in-frame clones and lacks some. In the table there are about 360,000 clones, 10% to 15% of which are singletons. Study findings and constraints: Insertion counts at VDJ junctions were lower in type 1 diabetes patients, who also showed more deletions there. There was no resolution here of whether HLA type influences TCRB rearrangement. With patients and controls alike, PCR might favor shorter templates to an equal degree.

The CDR3 loop spans 15 amino acids. Trimming took off 3 bases at V and 6 bases at J, with 14 bases between the two ends. CDR1 and CDR2 (germline): MDHEN, SYDVKM. This clone was counted a few times. Its matching antigen is unknown. The material sequenced was naive CD4+ T cells from blood. The chain links TRBV28 to TRBJ2-2, with D perhaps matching TRBD2 (6 bases). The source is a man younger than 35 in good health. The CDR3 DNA follows: TGTGCCAGCAGTTTTGGGACTTCCGGGCCCGGGGAGCTGTTTTTT. It yields the protein CASSFGTSGPGELFF.